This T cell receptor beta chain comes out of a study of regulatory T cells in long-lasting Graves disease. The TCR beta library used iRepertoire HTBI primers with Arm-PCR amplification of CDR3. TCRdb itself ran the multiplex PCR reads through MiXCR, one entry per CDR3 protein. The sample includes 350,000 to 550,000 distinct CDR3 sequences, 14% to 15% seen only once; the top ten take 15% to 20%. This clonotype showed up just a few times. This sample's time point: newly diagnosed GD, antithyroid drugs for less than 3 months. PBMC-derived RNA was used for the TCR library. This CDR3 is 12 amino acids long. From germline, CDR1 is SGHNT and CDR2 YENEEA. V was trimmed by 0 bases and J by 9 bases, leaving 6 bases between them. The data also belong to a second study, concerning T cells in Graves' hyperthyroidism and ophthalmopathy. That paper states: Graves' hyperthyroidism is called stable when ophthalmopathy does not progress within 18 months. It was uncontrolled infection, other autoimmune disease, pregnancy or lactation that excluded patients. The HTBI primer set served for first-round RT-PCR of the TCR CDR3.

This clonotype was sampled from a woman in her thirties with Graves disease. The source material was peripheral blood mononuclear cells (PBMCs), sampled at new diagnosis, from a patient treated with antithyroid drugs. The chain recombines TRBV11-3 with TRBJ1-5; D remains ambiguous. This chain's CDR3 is CASSLDRGPQHF. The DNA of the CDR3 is TGTGCCAGCAGCTTAGATCGAGGGCCCCAGCATTTT.